These 32 T cell receptor beta chains were sequenced from one sample in a study of T cell responses to AZD1222 COVID-19 vaccine. Some clones are missing from TCRdb's copy, which holds only in-frame ones; the method was immunoSEQ multiplex PCR. Of 150,000 to 200,000 clones listed, about nine tenths are singletons. The sample in question was peripheral blood, obtained 28 days after the second AZD1222 dose. These receptors all come from an adult who received the AZD1222 COVID-19 vaccine.

CDR3 DNA sequence: TGCGCCAGCAGCGACCCGACTAGCTACGAGCAGTACTTC. Protein product: CASSDPTSYEQYF. The rearrangement joins TRBV5-1 to TRBJ2-7; a possible D gene is TRBD2 (6 bases). V was pared by 4 bases and J by 3 bases, with 11 bases between. From germline, CDR1 is SGHRS and CDR2 YFSETQ. The CDR3 extends over 13 amino acids.

V is TRBV19 and J is TRBJ1-5, with D tentatively TRBD1 (5 bases). The germline CDR1 and CDR2 sequences are LNHDA and SQIVND (reference sequence). The germline V and J ends were trimmed by 5 bases and 0 bases, with 14 bases remaining between them. The CDR3 sequence is 16 residues long. The CDR3 is CASSSPRDYSNQPQHF. The CDR3 nucleotides read TGTGCCAGTAGTTCCCCCAGGGATTATAGCAATCAGCCCCAGCATTTT.

The chain is built from TRBV7-2 and TRBJ2-3; either TRBD1 or TRBD2 may supply D (6 bases each). Germline V CDR1 and CDR2: SGHTA, FQGNSA. The ends were cut back, 1 base at V and 4 bases at J, with 18 bases in the middle. The CDR3 runs 17 residues. The CDR3 protein is CASSLERWGAAPDTQYF. CDR3 nucleotide sequence: TGTGCCAGCAGCTTAGAGAGGTGGGGGGCCGCTCCAGATACGCAGTATTTT.

The chain combines TRBV4-3 with TRBJ2-2; 10 nucleotides line up with TRBD2. CDR1 is LGHNA and CDR2 is YSLEER in the germline V gene. V lost 0 bases and J lost 5; bases outside the gene matches: 6. CDR3 length equals 17 residues. The CDR3 loop is CASSQDSSGGLTGELFF. The CDR3 nucleotides are TGCGCCAGCAGCCAAGACTCTAGCGGGGGTTTAACCGGGGAGCTGTTTTTT.

This clone occurred a few times. The chain employs TRBV19 and TRBJ1-1, with 7 bases aligning to TRBD1. This CDR3 contains 14 residues. V was clipped by 5 bases and J by 1 base; unmatched bases: 4. Germline V gene sequence: CDR1 LNHDA, CDR2 SQIVND (reference sequence). For the CDR3, the DNA is TGTGCCAGTAGTGGACGGACAGGGAACACTGAAGCTTTCTTT. This sequence encodes CASSGRTGNTEAFF. The complete variable domain, with remaining parts taken from reference TRBV19 and TRBJ1-1, reads DGGITQSPKYLFRKEGQNVTLSCEQNLNHDAMYWYRQDPGQGLRLIYYSQIVNDFQKGDIAEGYSVSREKKESFPLTVTSAQKNPTAFYLCASSGRTGNTEAFFGQGTRLTVV.

This clone was recorded only once. This chain joins TRBV19 and TRBJ1-2; D possibly corresponds to TRBD1 (6 bases). The germline V and J ends were trimmed by 2 bases and 7 bases, with 29 bases remaining between them. The germline CDR1 and CDR2 sequences are LNHDA and SQIVND (reference sequence). The CDR3 length is 19 residues. As DNA, the CDR3 is TGTGCCAGTAGTATATCGGAGGGGGGGCTTCATCGTCCGGTCGGTGGCTACACCTTC. Translation: CASSISEGGLHRPVGGYTF.

The chain uses TRBV7-8 and TRBJ1-2, with TRBD1 matching over 9 bases. V dropped 7 bases and J dropped 4; count of bases not matched to a gene: 16. Germline CDR1 and CDR2: SGHVS and FQNEAQ. The CDR3 extends over 17 amino acids. The CDR3 DNA reads as TGTGCCAGCACAGGCGACAGGGGGAAATTCACTGGCTATGGCTACACCTTC. Amino acid sequence: CASTGDRGKFTGYGYTF.

The rearrangement uses TRBV28 and TRBJ2-7; D not resolved. Looked up from germline, CDR1 is MDHEN and CDR2 is SYDVKM. CDR3 length: 14 residues. V was trimmed by 2 bases and J by 3 bases, leaving 11 bases between them. The CDR3 DNA reads TGTGCCAGCAGTTTAAGTAGTCCTGGCTACGAGCAGTACTTC. Translated, it gives CASSLSSPGYEQYF.

The chain recombines TRBV10-3 with TRBJ1-1; no definite D call. V lost 6 bases and J lost 5, with 13 bases in between. Germline lookup yields CDR1 ENHRY and CDR2 SYGVKD. The CDR3 loop spans 13 amino acids. CDR3 sequence: CAIRPGPETEAFF. CDR3 sequence (DNA): TGTGCCATCAGGCCGGGTCCAGAAACTGAAGCTTTCTTT.

The chain uses TRBV5-1 and TRBJ2-5, with a tentative D call TRBD1 (5 bases). This CDR3 spans 14 amino acids. Germline-derived CDR1 and CDR2 are SGHRS and YFSETQ. V lost 0 bases and J lost 2, with 8 bases in between. CDR3 DNA sequence: TGCGCCAGCAGCTTGGCCAGGGTTCAAGAGACCCAGTACTTC. It is translated as CASSLARVQETQYF.

The chain uses TRBV25-1 and TRBJ1-1; D gene unclear. With 0 bases removed from V and 7 bases from J, the gap between germline ends came to 6 bases. This CDR3 spans 12 amino acids. Looked up from germline, CDR1 is MGHDK and CDR2 is SYGVNS. Here the CDR3 DNA reads TGTGCCAGCAGTGAATATTGGGGTGAAGCTTTCTTT. Encoded protein: CASSEYWGEAFF.

The chain employs TRBV12-3 or TRBV12-4 and TRBJ1-1; D unresolved. V shed 6 bases and J shed 1 base, with 9 bases lying between them. The length of the CDR3 is 13 residues. The CDR3 DNA sequence: TGTGCCAGCAGCTGGAGTCGGAACACTGAAGCTTTCTTT. Its protein is CASSWSRNTEAFF.

The CDR3 loop is CASREQGEHTEAFF. CDR3 in DNA: TGTGCCAGCAGGGAACAGGGGGAACACACTGAAGCTTTCTTT. This chain links TRBV6-4 with TRBJ1-1, with 8 positions matching TRBD1. The germline gives CDR1 MRHNA, CDR2 SNTAGT. V trimming: 6 bases; J trimming: 3 bases; junction bases outside the gene matches: 6. This CDR3 contains 14 residues.

This chain links TRBV27 with TRBJ2-3, with 7 bases aligning to TRBD2. J lost 0 bases, V lost 4 bases, and 10 bases had no gene match. Germline-derived CDR1 and CDR2 are MNHEY and SMNVEV (reference sequence). The CDR3 has 17 residues. CDR3 amino acids: CASSYLPAGTSTDTQYF. The CDR3 nucleotides are TGTGCCAGCAGTTACCTCCCAGCGGGGACTAGCACAGATACGCAGTATTTT.

The rearrangement uses TRBV27 and TRBJ2-7; D is uncertain. The germline V gene encodes CDR1 MNHEY and CDR2 SMNVEV (reference sequence). The CDR3 consists of 13 residues. Trimming stripped 0 bases from V and 3 bases from J, with 6 bases between. The CDR3 DNA sequence: TGTGCCAGCAGTTTATCGGCCAGCTACGAGCAGTACTTC. Translating it yields CASSLSASYEQYF.

The chain is built from TRBV28 and TRBJ2-1, with D maybe TRBD1 (8 bases). The CDR3 is made up of 13 amino acids. Germline-derived CDR1 and CDR2 are MDHEN and SYDVKM. V lost 8 bases, J lost 8 bases, and 16 bases lay in between. The CDR3 DNA sequence: TGTGCCAGCGGCACAGGGGGGAGGGATGAGCAGTTCTTC. Translating gives CASGTGGRDEQFF.

In regard to this clone: The junction shows a germline mismatch at one end, possibly a read error. J is TRBJ2-1 and V is TRBV4-2, with D possibly being TRBD2 (6 bases). Germline V gene lookup returns CDR1 LGHNA and CDR2 YNFKEQ. CDR3 size: 10 residues. The chain's CDR3 is CASLAARSLF. CDR3 DNA: TGTGCCAGCTTAGCGGCCCGTTCGCTCTTC.

A single count supports this clone. The gene calls are TRBV24-1 and TRBJ1-1; possible D gene TRBD1, 5 bases. This CDR3 comprises 17 residues. Germline V gene data show CDR1 as KGHDR and CDR2 as SFDVKD. V was pared by 1 base and J by 0 bases, with 14 bases between. CDR3 sequence reads: CATSDFLGAYMNTEAFF. The DNA for the CDR3 is TGTGCCACCAGTGATTTTTTAGGGGCTTACATGAACACTGAAGCTTTCTTT.

The chain employs TRBV27 and TRBJ1-5; the D is unclear. V was cut by 4 bases and J by 7 bases, with 8 bases left in between. The CDR3 spans 12 residues. Germline-derived CDR1 and CDR2 are MNHEY and SMNVEV (reference sequence). The CDR3 nucleotides read TGTGCCAGCAGTTCCCTTGGGCAGCCCCAGCATTTT. This encodes CASSSLGQPQHF.

The V gene is TRBV3-1 (or the pseudogene TRBV3-2), the J gene TRBJ2-7; possibly TRBD1 for D (6 bases). This CDR3 contains 17 residues. Germline values: CDR1 LGHDT, CDR2 YNNKEL (reference sequence). V lost 0 bases, J lost 4 bases, and 19 bases lay in between. The CDR3: CASSQDAGTRPLYEQYF. CDR3 nucleotide sequence: TGTGCCAGCAGCCAAGACGCCGGGACAAGGCCCCTATACGAGCAGTACTTC.

V and J are TRBV7-9 and TRBJ2-2; D is undetermined. With 5 bases removed from V and 4 bases from J, the gap between germline ends came to 20 bases. CDR1 is SEHNR and CDR2 is FQNEAQ in the germline V gene (reference sequence). The CDR3 loop spans 17 amino acids. The CDR3: CASSHPRRLGPTGELFF. CDR3 in DNA: TGTGCCAGCAGCCATCCAAGAAGATTGGGTCCCACCGGGGAGCTGTTTTTT.

The CDR3 loop is CSASIPAGVGETQYF. Written as DNA, the CDR3 is TGCAGTGCTAGTATTCCAGCGGGAGTGGGGGAGACCCAGTACTTC. The chain links TRBV20-1 to TRBJ2-5, with 8 bases that match TRBD2. This CDR3 is built from 15 residues. Trimming took 3 bases from V and 5 from J; bases not matched to a gene: 11. CDR1 DFQATT and CDR2 SNEGSKA come from the germline V gene (reference sequence).

The chain links TRBV7-2 to TRBJ1-6; D is possibly TRBD1 (6 bases). Germline V gives CDR1 SGHTA, CDR2 FQGNSA. The CDR3 totals 16 residues. The V and J ends lost 5 bases and 3 bases respectively, with 14 bases between them. The DNA for the CDR3 is TGTGCCAGCAGCACACACGGACAGCACTATAATTCACCCCTCCACTTT. It translates to CASSTHGQHYNSPLHF.

This clone was seen just once. This sequence joins TRBV9 and TRBJ1-1, with TRBD1 as a possible D gene (5 bases). Trimming removed 0 bases from V and 4 bases from J, with 13 bases in between. CDR1 and CDR2 from the germline V gene are SGDLS and YYNGEE. The CDR3 length is 15 residues. CDR3 sequence (DNA): TGTGCCAGCAGCGTAGGATCTGGGGGGGGCACTGAAGCTTTCTTT. It codes for CASSVGSGGGTEAFF.

Worth noting for this clone: This likely comes from a read error, as the CDR3 has no conserved phenylalanine or tryptophan at its end. No DNA is shown, since the ends of the CDR3 on it are uncertain; the CDR3 is the one TCRdb lists. The V gene is TRBV20-1, the J gene TRBJ2-3; the table calls TRBD1, which could not be checked here. CDR1 and CDR2 from the germline V gene are DFQATT and SNEGSKA (reference sequence). The CDR3 contains 8 residues when both ends are counted. CDR3 sequence: CSARDQGL.

The J gene is TRBJ2-7, the V gene TRBV5-3; TRBD2 might be the D (5 bases). TRBV5-3 is recorded as an ORF, its role being uncertain. Trimming pared 0 bases from V and 6 bases from J, leaving 16 bases between. The CDR3 covers 15 residues. CDR3 sequence (DNA): TGTGCCAGAAGCTTGGTTCGTGGAGGCCTGGGCGAGCAGTACTTC. It yields the protein CARSLVRGGLGEQYF.

The rearrangement links TRBV7-9 to TRBJ1-5; 7 positions match TRBD1. V was clipped by 1 base and J by 2 bases; unmatched bases: 14. Germline V gene sequence: CDR1 SEHNR, CDR2 FQNEAQ (reference sequence). The CDR3 spans 19 residues. CDR3 sequence reads: CASSLGDLHGTAGNQPQHF. In nucleotides, the CDR3 is TGTGCCAGCAGCTTAGGAGACCTCCACGGGACAGCAGGCAATCAGCCCCAGCATTTT.

This chain links TRBV27 with TRBJ1-2; possible D gene TRBD1, 5 bases. CDR1 MNHEY and CDR2 SMNVEV come from the germline V gene (reference sequence). Trimming left V 0 bases short and J 8 bases short, with 13 bases between. CDR3 length equals 14 residues. Written as DNA, the CDR3 is TGTGCCAGCAGTTTATCGCTGGGGGTGGGGGGCTACACCTTC. Protein product: CASSLSLGVGGYTF.

The chain links TRBV29-1 to TRBJ2-2; TRBD1 aligns across 10 bases. Germline CDR1 is SQVTM and CDR2 is ANQGSEA. This CDR3 region has 15 residues. Trimming cost V 2 bases and J 6 bases; bases outside gene matches: 6. For the CDR3, the DNA is TGCAGCGTTGAAACCGGGACAGGGGTTGCCGGGGAGCTGTTTTTT. Its translation is CSVETGTGVAGELFF.

The rearrangement links TRBV19 to TRBJ2-7, with 9 bases matching TRBD1. CDR1 LNHDA and CDR2 SQIVND come from the germline V gene (reference sequence). The junction had 6 bases not matched to a gene; V was cut back by 3 bases and J by 3 bases. There are 15 residues in the CDR3. The CDR3 DNA reads as TGTGCCAGTAGTATGGGAGGGGGACAGGGCTACGAGCAGTACTTC. Residues: CASSMGGGQGYEQYF.

The chain recombines TRBV5-4 with TRBJ2-5; 7 nucleotides agree with TRBD1. From germline, CDR1 is SGHNT and CDR2 YYREEE (reference sequence). The CDR3 loop spans 14 amino acids. With 2 bases clipped from V and 4 bases from J, the junction kept 5 bases outside the gene matches. The CDR3 sequence is CASSLTGVIETQYF. For the CDR3, the DNA is TGTGCCAGCAGCTTAACAGGGGTGATAGAGACCCAGTACTTC. The full variable domain, its missing parts supplied by reference TRBV5-4 and TRBJ2-5, is ETGVTQSPTHLIKTRGQQVTLRCSSQSGHNTVSWYQQALGQGPQFIFQYYREEENGRGNFPPRFSGLQFPNYSSELNVNALELDDSALYLCASSLTGVIETQYFGPGTRLLVL.

The rearrangement joins TRBV15 to TRBJ2-3, with D maybe TRBD2 (6 bases). Germline loops: CDR1 LNHNV, CDR2 YYDKDF (reference sequence). The CDR3 is made up of 14 amino acids. Trimming shortened V by 5 bases and J by 3 bases, and 12 bases separated the two germline ends. This CDR3 reads CATSVGGKTDTQYF. The CDR3 DNA reads TGTGCCACCAGCGTCGGGGGTAAAACAGATACGCAGTATTTT.